Sequencing of this T cell receptor beta chain was carried out in a study of OX40 agonist ivuxolimab in advanced cancers. Whole-study findings and limits: At 0.1 to 3.0 mg/kg and by week 6, clonal expansion occurred in CD4+ and CD8+ blood T cells.

With respect to this clone: Its antigen is undetermined.

Produced via immunoSEQ multiplex PCR; TCRdb's table is partial and in-frame only. Here the sample spans roughly 53,000 clones, about 88% being singletons. Germline assignment: CDR1 SGHAT and CDR2 FQNNGV. Trimming took 5 bases from V and 2 from J; bases not matched to a gene: 9. The CDR3 is 15 residues long. The receptor was derived from an adult with an advanced solid tumor such as melanoma, head and neck, liver or kidney cancer. Sequences were derived from CD4+ or CD8+ T cells sorted from blood, sampled in a trial of the OX40 agonist ivuxolimab. The rearrangement uses TRBV11-2 and TRBJ2-7; 7 bases are a match to TRBD1. This CDR3 is CASSADRKGAYEQYF. The DNA of the CDR3 is TGTGCCAGCAGCGCGGACAGGAAGGGGGCCTACGAGCAGTACTTC. The entire variable domain, with the rest obtained from reference TRBV11-2 and TRBJ2-7, is as follows: EAGVAQSPRYKIIEKRQSVAFWCNPISGHATLYWYQQILGQGPKLLIQFQNNGVVDDSQLPKDRFSAERLKGVDSTLKIQPAKLEDSAVYLCASSADRKGAYEQYFGPGTRLTVT.